This T cell receptor beta chain was found in a study of T cells in Graves' hyperthyroidism and ophthalmopathy. V lost 4 bases and J lost 6; bases outside the gene matches: 3. Germline V gives CDR1 SEHNR, CDR2 FQNEAQ (reference sequence). CDR3 length equals 14 residues. TCR beta CDR3 regions were amplified from RNA. The HTBI set primed first-round TCR CDR3 RT-PCR. From the multiplex PCR reads, TCRdb called clonotypes with MiXCR, one entry per CDR3 protein. This sample has about 610,000 distinct CDR3 sequences, with roughly 15% found just once. This clonotype was seen repeatedly, ten times or more. Sequenced sample: blood. The V call is TRBV7-9, the J call TRBJ1-6, with TRBD1 matching over 7 bases. The receptor comes from a middle-aged woman with Graves' ophthalmopathy. The CDR3 DNA reads TGTGCCAGCAGCTCGGGACAGCTTAATTCACCCCTCCACTTT. This gives the protein CASSSGQLNSPLHF.